The 28 T cell receptor beta chains presented below share a single source sample, sequenced in a study of early T cells in non-severe SARS-CoV-2 infection. TCRdb itself ran the 5' RACE reads through MiXCR, one entry per CDR3 protein. The data contain 55,000 or so distinct CDR3 sequences, roughly an eighth of them singletons. Material for sequencing was whole blood. All receptors derive from an adult who was a healthcare worker with PCR-confirmed SARS-CoV-2 infection or an uninfected control (not recorded which).

This rearrangement joins TRBV25-1 to TRBJ2-7; D may be TRBD1 (6 bases). Germline values: CDR1 MGHDK, CDR2 SYGVNS. V lost 6 bases and J lost 2, with 11 bases in between. The CDR3 extends over 13 amino acids. The CDR3 here is CASRGQTTYEQYF. The DNA of the CDR3 is TGTGCCAGCAGAGGACAGACGACCTACGAGCAGTACTTC.

The rearrangement uses TRBV10-2 and TRBJ2-7; 8 nucleotides agree with TRBD2. This CDR3 has 16 amino acids. The germline gives CDR1 WSHSY, CDR2 SAAADI. V trimming: 4 bases; J trimming: 0 bases; junction bases outside the gene matches: 8. CDR3 protein: CASSVLAGRSSYEQYF. Here the CDR3 DNA reads TGCGCCAGCAGTGTTTTAGCGGGGAGGAGCTCCTACGAGCAGTACTTC.

This clonotype came up a few times. J is TRBJ1-1 and V is TRBV6-6; no definite D call. The CDR3 length is 13 residues. Germline V gene sequence: CDR1 MNHNY, CDR2 SVGAGI (reference sequence). Trimming stripped 7 bases from V and 6 bases from J, with 15 bases between. CDR3 sequence: CASNPPTSSEAFF. Here the CDR3 DNA reads TGTGCCAGCAATCCCCCCACGTCGTCTGAAGCTTTCTTT.

The chain has TRBV15 and TRBJ1-5, with D maybe TRBD1 (5 bases). The length of the CDR3 is 15 residues. The germline CDR1 and CDR2 sequences are LNHNV and YYDKDF (reference sequence). The V end was cut by 5 bases, the J end by 2 bases, with 13 bases between. The CDR3 spells CATSQRGVGNQPQHF. In nucleotides, the CDR3 is TGTGCCACCAGCCAAAGGGGTGTGGGCAATCAGCCCCAGCATTTT.

This chain uses TRBV30 with TRBJ1-5; D gene uncertain. The V end was cut by 1 base, the J end by 0 bases, with 7 bases between. The CDR3 extends over 14 amino acids. Germline CDR1 is GTSNPN and CDR2 is SVGIG (reference sequence). CDR3 in DNA: TGTGCCTGGAGTGGGGAACTTAGCAATCAGCCCCAGCATTTT. Translation gives CAWSGELSNQPQHF.

This clonotype was observed a handful of times. The V call is TRBV9, the J call TRBJ2-3; TRBD2 matches 13 bases. This CDR3 is built from 17 residues. CDR1 and CDR2 from the germline V gene are SGDLS and YYNGEE. The V and J ends lost 4 bases and 4 bases, in that order; junction bases with no gene match: 9. The CDR3, as DNA: TGTGCCAGCAGCAGGACTAGCGGGGGCCCCGGCGCAGATACGCAGTATTTT. Its protein product is CASSRTSGGPGADTQYF.

This clonotype came up once. CDR3 sequence: CSVVARKETQYF. CDR3 bases: TGCAGCGTTGTGGCTCGGAAAGAGACCCAGTACTTC. The rearrangement links TRBV29-1 to TRBJ2-5; D remains unclear. Germline CDR1 is SQVTM and CDR2 is ANQGSEA. Trimming pared 4 bases from V and 3 bases from J, leaving 9 bases between. The CDR3 has 12 residues.

This clonotype has only a few counts. This chain connects TRBV12-2 to TRBJ2-1; no DNA check was done on the table's D call, TRBD1. TRBV12-2 counts as a pseudogene. This CDR3 region has 16 residues. The CDR3 loop is CASRVGDSTGYNEQFF. The DNA for the CDR3 is TGTGCAAGTCGCGTAGGTGACAGCACAGGGTACAATGAGCAGTTCTTC.

CDR3 protein: CASSPSTGGETQYF. The CDR3 coding sequence is TGTGCCAGCTCACCCTCGACAGGGGGAGAGACCCAGTACTTC. V usage is TRBV18 and J usage is TRBJ2-5; TRBD1 agrees at 9 bases. The CDR3 runs to 14 residues. CDR1 is KGHSH, CDR2 LQKENI, per germline. With V trimmed by 3 bases and J by 4 bases, 3 bases remained unmatched.

This clonotype was found many times. This chain links TRBV5-1 with TRBJ2-3; a possible D gene is TRBD2 (5 bases). Per the germline V gene, CDR1 is SGHRS and CDR2 is YFSETQ. The length of the CDR3 is 16 residues. V lost 2 bases and J 5 bases, leaving 18 bases between the germline ends. CDR3 nucleotide sequence: TGCGCCAGCAGCTTTTCATGGACTCAGGCCCGAGATACGCAGTATTTT. Amino acids: CASSFSWTQARDTQYF.

This clonotype was picked up many times. The chain couples TRBV6-2 or TRBV6-3 to TRBJ2-7, with 8 bases matching TRBD2. The V gene's germline CDR1 is MNHEY and CDR2 SVGEGT. CDR3 length: 12 residues. V lost 6 bases and J lost 12; bases outside the gene matches: 10. The CDR3 DNA sequence: TGTGCCAGCAGACTATACGGGGGGGCGTCGTACTTC. It yields the protein CASRLYGGASYF.

This clonotype was found many times. The CDR3 DNA sequence: TGTGCCAGCAGCTTAAGCAGTGGGGCCCAAAACATTCAGTACTTC. Its translation: CASSLSSGAQNIQYF. The chain uses TRBV7-6 and TRBJ2-4; a weak D match, TRBD1 (5 bases). CDR1 and CDR2 (germline): SGHVS, FNYEAQ. V was cut by 2 bases and J by 5 bases, with 13 bases left in between. CDR3 length: 15 residues.

At least ten counts were recorded for this clonotype. V is TRBV6-5 and J is TRBJ2-1; 13 bases agree with TRBD2. The CDR3 is made up of 19 amino acids. Looked up from germline, CDR1 is MNHEY and CDR2 is SVGAGI. The junction had 10 bases not matched to a gene; V was cut back by 2 bases and J by 3 bases. CDR3 nucleotide sequence: TGTGCCAGCAGTTACACTGGACTAGCGGGGGCTCACAGCTACAATGAGCAGTTCTTC. Translating gives CASSYTGLAGAHSYNEQFF.

The chain is built from TRBV7-2 and TRBJ1-5; D may be TRBD1 (6 bases). CDR3 size: 13 residues. Germline-derived CDR1 and CDR2 are SGHTA and FQGNSA. Trimming took off 5 bases at V and 5 bases at J, with 10 bases between the two ends. CDR3: CASSHRGDQPQHF. In DNA, the CDR3 is TGTGCCAGCAGCCATAGGGGGGATCAGCCCCAGCATTTT.

This sequence joins TRBV7-9 and TRBJ2-5; D ambiguous. The CDR3 totals 11 residues. Trimming took off 5 bases at V and 0 bases at J, with 1 base between the two ends. Germline CDR1 reads SEHNR; CDR2 reads FQNEAQ (reference sequence). Written as DNA, the CDR3 is TGTGCCAGCAGCAACCAAGAGACCCAGTACTTC. It translates to CASSNQETQYF.

The rearrangement links TRBV30 to TRBJ2-7, with D unresolved. Trimming removed 3 bases from V and 0 bases from J, with 15 bases in between. Germline assignment: CDR1 GTSNPN and CDR2 SVGIG (reference sequence). This CDR3 has 15 residues. The CDR3 DNA sequence: TGTGCCTGGAGGATTCTCGGAAGAAGCTCCTACGAGCAGTACTTC. It codes for CAWRILGRSSYEQYF.

The sample holds a few counts of this clonotype. The rearrangement links TRBV12-3 or TRBV12-4 to TRBJ2-5, with D maybe TRBD2 (7 bases). The CDR3 has 13 amino acids. V lost 4 bases, J lost 5 bases, and 11 bases lay in between. CDR3 residues: CASSYGGLETQYF. CDR3 DNA sequence: TGTGCCAGCAGTTACGGGGGGCTCGAGACCCAGTACTTC.

The sample holds many counts of this clonotype. The chain couples TRBV13 to TRBJ2-7, with 9 bases lining up with TRBD2. Trimming took 4 bases from V and 0 from J; bases not matched to a gene: 13. The germline CDR1 and CDR2 sequences are PRHDT and FYEKMQ (reference sequence). This CDR3 contains 18 residues. The CDR3 reads CASSSLGLAGTGSYEQYF. The DNA of the CDR3 is TGTGCCAGCAGCTCGCTCGGTCTAGCGGGGACGGGCTCCTACGAGCAGTACTTC. The variable domain in full, with the rest retrieved from reference TRBV13 and TRBJ2-7, is AAGVIQSPRHLIKEKRETATLKCYPIPRHDTVYWYQQGPGQDPQFLISFYEKMQSDKGSIPDRFSAQQFSDYHSELNMSSLELGDSALYFCASSSLGLAGTGSYEQYFGPGTRLTVT.

In this sample, this clonotype turned up many times. V is TRBV6-1 and J is TRBJ1-3; D might be TRBD1 (5 bases). Germline values: CDR1 MNHNS, CDR2 SASEGT. V lost 10 bases and J lost 0, with 16 bases in between. CDR3 length: 15 amino acids. The CDR3 bases are TGTGCCACCAAGCGGGACCGACGCTCTGGAAACACCATATATTTT. Residues: CATKRDRRSGNTIYF.

This chain connects TRBV7-2 to TRBJ2-5, with a possible D match to TRBD2 (6 bases). CDR1 and CDR2 from the germline V gene are SGHTA and FQGNSA. The CDR3 totals 13 residues. The germline V and J ends were trimmed by 5 bases and 7 bases, with 14 bases remaining between them. The CDR3 DNA follows: TGTGCCAGCAGCACCCACGTCGGGGGGACCCAGTACTTC. The encoded protein is CASSTHVGGTQYF.

Ten or more counts support this clonotype. This chain connects TRBV30 to TRBJ2-5; 10 nucleotides match TRBD1. Per the germline V gene, CDR1 is GTSNPN and CDR2 is SVGIG (reference sequence). V was clipped by 3 bases and J by 5 bases; unmatched bases: 6. CDR3 length equals 14 residues. CDR3 coding DNA: TGTGCCTGGAGGGAGACAGGGGGCGGCGAGACCCAGTACTTC. Encoded protein: CAWRETGGGETQYF.

The chain carries TRBV12-3 or TRBV12-4 and TRBJ2-1; 8 nucleotides align to TRBD1. The length of the CDR3 is 12 residues. V lost 5 bases, J lost 9 bases, and 3 bases stayed unmatched. This CDR3 reads CASSPTGGEQFF. The CDR3 DNA sequence: TGTGCCAGCAGTCCTACAGGGGGTGAGCAGTTCTTC.

The chain carries TRBV15 and TRBJ2-7; D is ambiguous. Germline V gene lookup returns CDR1 LNHNV and CDR2 YYDKDF (reference sequence). Trimming removed 0 bases from V and 5 bases from J, with 11 bases in between. The CDR3 extends over 14 amino acids. This chain's CDR3 is CATSRDLAPDEQYF. The CDR3 DNA reads as TGTGCCACCAGCAGAGATTTAGCTCCCGACGAGCAGTACTTC. The full variable domain, completed using reference TRBV15 and TRBJ2-7, is DAMVIQNPRYQVTQFGKPVTLSCSQTLNHNVMYWYQQKSSQAPKLLFHYYDKDFNNEADTPDNFQSRRPNTSFCFLDIRSPGLGDTAMYLCATSRDLAPDEQYFGPGTRLTVT.

This clonotype was seen a few times. The chain employs TRBV5-1 and TRBJ2-5, with D perhaps given as TRBD1 or TRBD2 (6 bases each). The CDR3 is 14 residues long. Trimming cost V 2 bases and J 4 bases, with 12 bases left between them. Per germline, CDR1 SGHRS and CDR2 YFSETQ. As DNA, the CDR3 is TGCGCCAGCAGCTTATCGGGGGCCCGAGAGACCCAGTACTTC. Protein product: CASSLSGARETQYF. Combining the CDR3 with reference TRBV5-1 and TRBJ2-5 gives the whole variable domain KAGVTQTPRYLIKTRGQQVTLSCSPISGHRSVSWYQQTPGQGLQFLFEYFSETQRNKGNFPGRFSGRQFSNSRSEMNVSTLELGDSALYLCASSLSGARETQYFGPGTRLLVL.

This clonotype has only a few counts. The chain couples TRBV6-6 to TRBJ1-1; the D is unclear. CDR3 length: 12 residues. Trimming stripped 6 bases from V and 8 bases from J, with 13 bases between. Germline CDR1 and CDR2: MNHNY and SVGAGI (reference sequence). The CDR3 DNA reads as TGTGCCAGCAGCTTCGGACGGAGCGAAGCTTTCTTT. The encoded protein is CASSFGRSEAFF.

This clonotype was detected ten times or more. CDR3 nucleotides: TGTGCCACCAGTGCTTGGACAGTGAACACTGAAGCTTTCTTT. The encoded protein is CATSAWTVNTEAFF. V is TRBV24-1 and J is TRBJ1-1; D is perhaps TRBD1 (6 bases). The CDR3 totals 14 residues. V lost 5 bases and J 0 bases, leaving 9 bases between the germline ends. The germline gives CDR1 KGHDR, CDR2 SFDVKD.

The table lists this clonotype with many counts. The chain employs TRBV30 and TRBJ2-3, with 8 bases that match TRBD1. This CDR3 has 16 residues. CDR1 and CDR2 from the germline V gene are GTSNPN and SVGIG (reference sequence). Trimming took 1 base from V and 1 from J; bases not matched to a gene: 7. The CDR3 bases are TGTGCCTGGAGTGCACTCCCGGGACAGGGCACAGATACGCAGTATTTT. This codes for CAWSALPGQGTDTQYF.

In this sample, this clonotype turned up many times. The chain is built from TRBV6-2 or TRBV6-3 and TRBJ2-6, with D perhaps TRBD2 (5 bases). The V gene lost 6 bases and the J gene lost 2 bases, with 11 bases spanning the gap. Germline V CDR1 and CDR2: MNHEY, SVGEGT. The CDR3 contains 15 residues. The CDR3 nucleotides read TGTGCCAGCAGCCCCACCGGGACTGGGGCCAACGTCCTGACTTTC. Residues: CASSPTGTGANVLTF.